Listed here is a single TCR beta chain. Its antigen is still unknown. Base-call qualities are not available, and no considerably larger clone is one nucleotide away. From its cysteine to its phenylalanine, the CDR3 spans 17 amino acids. CDR3 DNA is the only sequence kept; it has 51 bases, read in frame from the first base. From V the trimming removes 3 bases and from J it removes 5 bases, while the gene matches leave 14 bases of the junction unaccounted for. CDR1 and CDR2 (MGHRA, YSYEKL) derive from the germline V gene. Library preparation employed multiplex PCR. Sequenced using an Illumina HiSeq 4000. CDR3 regions were amplified by Arm-PCR with iRepertoire HTBI primers to construct TCR beta libraries. Gel purification was performed on PCR products prior to sequencing. In the authors' own workflow: A total of 62 TRBV and more than twelve TRBJ segments were identified across samples and were used for gene usage analysis of CDR3 amino acid clonotypes. COPE and FqMerger were used to merge the filtered high-quality paired reads into contigs. BLAST was used to align contigs to the IMGT TRBV, TRBD and TRBJ reference genes, and CDR3 was defined following IMGT. Clonotypes above 0.1% frequency were classified as highly expanded clones. Repertoire diversity was measured by Shannon entropy, and V-J evenness by the Gini coefficient. A clonotype found in more than one individual was treated as public. TCRdb passed the public sequencing reads through fastp at Q25 and MiXCR, retaining productive beta sequences. Here each entry gathers all rows of one CDR3 protein and keeps the most common genes and DNA. It is TCRdb's table, rather than the study itself, that gives the V and J calls and clone size. A total of around 500,000 distinct CDR3 sequences appear in this sample, around 11% of them only once. The ten largest clones take up about 8.3% of the sample.

The data were taken from a study of regulatory T cells in long-lasting Graves disease (dated by TCRdb to about 2021). Notes on the research overall: Antithyroid drugs had been taken for less than 3 months by newly diagnosed Graves' disease patients. Patients with persistent Graves' disease were compared with patients with newly diagnosed Graves' disease using TCR sequencing and RNA sequencing of peripheral blood. The study took place in China and was registered as a clinical trial. TCR sequencing covered 13 persistent and roughly 20 newly diagnosed Graves' disease patients, some 35 samples in total.

This sample's time point label indicates: newly diagnosed GD, antithyroid drugs for less than 3 months. For both TCR sequencing and RNA sequencing, RNA was extracted from PBMCs using TRIzol. The diagnosis of Graves' disease was made according to American Thyroid Association guidelines. Patients were recruited from an endocrinology department in Xi'an, China. Each patient gave about 8.1 milliliters of peripheral blood, collected in an EDTA anticoagulant tube. Ficoll Paque Plus density gradient separation was used to isolate PBMCs, and no further T cell sorting was performed. An Agilent 2100 Bioanalyzer and agarose gel were used to assess RNA quality, and a NanoDrop 2000 was used to measure RNA concentration. Study-level results and caveats: Compared with newly diagnosed patients, persistent Graves' disease patients had lower TCR Shannon entropy and fewer highly expanded clones, which suggests clonal expansion. Patients with persistent disease shared more public clonotypes (about 2,500) than newly diagnosed patients did (more than 900). Persistent disease showed preferential use of TRBV28, TRBJ1-2 and TRBJ2-5, whereas newly diagnosed disease favored TRBV20-1 and TRBJ2-1. Only the TCR beta chain was sequenced and analyzed. The authors acknowledged the small sample size as a limitation that may reduce accuracy. Only peripheral blood was studied, because thyroid tissue, the primary lesion, was inaccessible.

The sample was also reused in another study, on T cells in Graves' hyperthyroidism and ophthalmopathy. The second study, in turn, reports: Stable Graves' hyperthyroidism was defined as no progression to ophthalmopathy during 18 months of follow-up. Hyperthyroidism patients were aged 18 to 65 years and newly diagnosed, with disease duration of less than 2 months. Patients with uncontrolled infections, other autoimmune diseases, pregnancy or lactation were excluded. Diagnoses relied on clinical symptoms, serum thyroxine and TRAb, thyroid ultrasound and orbital computed tomography. A first-round RT-PCR of the TCR CDR3 used the HTBI primer set with the Qiagen OneStep RT-PCR kit. Blood samples also contained most of the expanded thyroid clonotypes (frequency above 0.001), which suggests that blood repertoires may reflect thyroid immune responses. Ophthalmopathy was separated from stable hyperthyroidism by a 13 V-J signature model, with around 90% sensitivity and approximately 84% specificity obtained in cross-validation and 80%/75% obtained in testing. In validation, progression to ophthalmopathy was predicted by the model with roughly 71% sensitivity and 72.22% specificity, a median of approximately 6.5 months before onset. To identify distinguishing TCR V-J signatures, a discovery cohort of 90 to 100 patients was used, comprising 40 to 45 with Graves' ophthalmopathy and around 57 with stable Graves' hyperthyroidism. An independent validation cohort of around 20 hyperthyroidism patients and roughly 16 patients who later progressed to ophthalmopathy tested prospective prediction of ophthalmopathy. The approximately 98 discovery patients were randomly divided into training and test sets at a 7:3 ratio. Thyroid tissue and blood T-cell repertoires from about six Graves' hyperthyroidism patients were also compared in the study. After blood sampling, hyperthyroidism patients were treated with methimazole at a starting dose of 30 mg daily, and ophthalmopathy patients were treated with high-dose intravenous methylprednisolone. The libraries were constructed in a second round of multiplex PCR and then size-selected and purified. Paired-end sequencing of the libraries was performed with 100 bp reads on an Illumina HiSeq2000. SOAPnuke was used to process the raw data, removing reads that contained adapters or uncalled bases, had a mean Phred below 15, or lacked an exact match to the constant primer or identifier. COPE v1.2.5 was used to merge high-quality paired reads, and clonotypes were defined as unique nucleotide sequences. MiTCR v1.1 was used to align clonotypes to the IMGT TRBV, TRBD and TRBJ reference segments. The analysis was restricted to V-J combinations with a frequency above 0.0001, which together covered 99.2% of the repertoires. A TCS score was defined as the ratio of F50 (clonal expansion) to E x V (chaos), with BLOSUM62-based TCRdist applied between CDR3 peptides within each V-J. Welch's t-statistics and random forest reduced roughly 530 V-J features to 13, which were used in a naive Bayes classifier (R e1071). Sample size was not statistically predetermined, and blinding of investigators to group allocation was not performed. TCR Vbeta CDR3 sequencing of some 140 peripheral blood samples (under 45 ophthalmopathy, 75 hyperthyroidism and roughly 17 progressor patients) is reported in the paper.

The V and J genes are TRBV4-1 and TRBJ2-3, and TRBD2 aligns with 7 junction nucleotides. Sequencing was performed on peripheral blood mononuclear cells (PBMCs), taken at new diagnosis, from a patient treated with antithyroid drugs. The receptor comes from a woman under 40 with Graves disease. Donor details come from another sample of the same person, matched by shared clones. DNA sequence: TGCGCCAGCAGCCAGCTCCCTCGCAGACTAGCAGGAGATACGCAGTATTTT. The resulting protein is CASSQLPRRLAGDTQYF.